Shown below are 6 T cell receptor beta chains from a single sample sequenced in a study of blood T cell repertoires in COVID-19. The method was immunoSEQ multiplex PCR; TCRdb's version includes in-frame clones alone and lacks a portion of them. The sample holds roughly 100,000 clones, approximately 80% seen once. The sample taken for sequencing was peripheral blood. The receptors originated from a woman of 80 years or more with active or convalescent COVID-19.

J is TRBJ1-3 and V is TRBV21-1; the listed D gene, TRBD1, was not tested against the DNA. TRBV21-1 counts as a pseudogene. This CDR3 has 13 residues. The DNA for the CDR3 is TGTGCCAGCAGTACAGACTCTGGAAACACCATATATTTT. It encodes CASSTDSGNTIYF.

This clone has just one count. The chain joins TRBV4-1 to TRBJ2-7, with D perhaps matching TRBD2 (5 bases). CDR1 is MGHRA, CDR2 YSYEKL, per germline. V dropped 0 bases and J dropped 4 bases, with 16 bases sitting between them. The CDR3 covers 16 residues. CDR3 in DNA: TGCGCCAGCAGCCAAGATCCTGGTATCGGCGGGTACGAGCAGTACTTC. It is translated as CASSQDPGIGGYEQYF.

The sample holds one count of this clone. CDR3 in DNA: TGTGCCAGCAGCATCACAGGGAACACTGAAGCTTTCTTT. Translating it yields CASSITGNTEAFF. The genes are TRBV7-9 and TRBJ1-1; a weak D match, TRBD1 (5 bases). V was shortened by 5 bases and J by 1 base, with 8 bases between the two germline ends. Germline V gives CDR1 SEHNR, CDR2 FQNEAQ (reference sequence). This CDR3 is built from 13 residues.

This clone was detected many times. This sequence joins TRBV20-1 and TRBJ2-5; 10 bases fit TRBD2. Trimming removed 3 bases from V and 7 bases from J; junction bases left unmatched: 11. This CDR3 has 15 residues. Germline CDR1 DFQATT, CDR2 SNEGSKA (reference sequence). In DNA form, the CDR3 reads TGCAGTGCTAGTACAAGAACTAGCGGGACTGGGACCCAGTACTTC. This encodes CSASTRTSGTGTQYF.

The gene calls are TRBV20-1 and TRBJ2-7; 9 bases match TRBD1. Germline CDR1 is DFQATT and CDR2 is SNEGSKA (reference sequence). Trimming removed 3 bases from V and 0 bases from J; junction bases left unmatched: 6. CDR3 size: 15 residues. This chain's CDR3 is CSASTGGRSSYEQYF. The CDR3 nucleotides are TGCAGTGCTAGTACAGGGGGCCGGAGCTCCTACGAGCAGTACTTC.

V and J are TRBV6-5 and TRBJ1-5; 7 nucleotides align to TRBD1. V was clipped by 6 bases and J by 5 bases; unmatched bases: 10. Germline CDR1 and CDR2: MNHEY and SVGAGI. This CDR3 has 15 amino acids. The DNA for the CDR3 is TGTGCCAGCAGATACGACAGGGCCTTCGATCAGCCCCAGCATTTT. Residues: CASRYDRAFDQPQHF.